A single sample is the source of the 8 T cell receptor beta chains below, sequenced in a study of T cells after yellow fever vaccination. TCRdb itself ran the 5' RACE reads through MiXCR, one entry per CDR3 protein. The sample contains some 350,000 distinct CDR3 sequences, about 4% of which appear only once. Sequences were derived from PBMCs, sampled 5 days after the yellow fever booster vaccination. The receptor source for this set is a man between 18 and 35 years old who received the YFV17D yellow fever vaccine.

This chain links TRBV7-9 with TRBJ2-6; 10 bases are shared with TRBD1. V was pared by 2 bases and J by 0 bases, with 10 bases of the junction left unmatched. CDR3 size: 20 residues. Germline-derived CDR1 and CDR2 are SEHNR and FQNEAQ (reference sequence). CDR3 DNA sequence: TGTGCCAGCAGCTTAACCGCTTTTGGACAGGGGGACTCTGGGGCCAACGTCCTGACTTTC. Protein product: CASSLTAFGQGDSGANVLTF.

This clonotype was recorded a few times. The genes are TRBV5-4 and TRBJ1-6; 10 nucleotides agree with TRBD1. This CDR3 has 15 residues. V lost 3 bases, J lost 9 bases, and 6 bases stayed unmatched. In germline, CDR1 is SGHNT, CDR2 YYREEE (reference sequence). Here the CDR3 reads CASSSGQGTGSPLHF. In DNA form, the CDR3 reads TGTGCCAGCAGCTCGGGACAGGGGACTGGTTCACCCCTCCACTTT.

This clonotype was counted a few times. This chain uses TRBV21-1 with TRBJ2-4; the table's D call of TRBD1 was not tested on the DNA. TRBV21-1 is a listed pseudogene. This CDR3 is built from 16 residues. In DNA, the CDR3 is TGTGCCAGCAGCAATAGAATCAGGGGAGCCAAAAACATTCAGTACTTC. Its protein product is CASSNRIRGAKNIQYF.

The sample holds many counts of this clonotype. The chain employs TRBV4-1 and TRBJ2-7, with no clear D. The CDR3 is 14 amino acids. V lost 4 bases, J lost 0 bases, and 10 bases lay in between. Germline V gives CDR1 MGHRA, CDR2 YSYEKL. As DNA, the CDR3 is TGCGCCAGCAGCCCGGAGTCCAGCTCCTACGAGCAGTACGTC. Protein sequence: CASSPESSSYEQYV.

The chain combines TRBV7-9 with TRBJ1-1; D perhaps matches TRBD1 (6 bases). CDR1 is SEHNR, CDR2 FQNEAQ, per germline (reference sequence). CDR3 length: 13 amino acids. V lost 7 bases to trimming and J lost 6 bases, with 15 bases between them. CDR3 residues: CASIPAWTAEAFF. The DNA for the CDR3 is TGTGCCAGCATTCCCGCCTGGACAGCTGAAGCTTTCTTT.

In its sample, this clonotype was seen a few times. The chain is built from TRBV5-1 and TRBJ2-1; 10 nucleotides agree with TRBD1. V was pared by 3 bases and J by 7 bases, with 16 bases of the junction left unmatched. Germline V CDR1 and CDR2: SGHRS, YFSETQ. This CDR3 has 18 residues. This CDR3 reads CASSSTPTGTGAWNEQFF. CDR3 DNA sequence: TGCGCCAGCAGCTCAACCCCGACCGGGACAGGGGCCTGGAATGAGCAGTTCTTC. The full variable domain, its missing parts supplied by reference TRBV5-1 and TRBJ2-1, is KAGVTQTPRYLIKTRGQQVTLSCSPISGHRSVSWYQQTPGQGLQFLFEYFSETQRNKGNFPGRFSGRQFSNSRSEMNVSTLELGDSALYLCASSSTPTGTGAWNEQFFGPGTRLTVL.

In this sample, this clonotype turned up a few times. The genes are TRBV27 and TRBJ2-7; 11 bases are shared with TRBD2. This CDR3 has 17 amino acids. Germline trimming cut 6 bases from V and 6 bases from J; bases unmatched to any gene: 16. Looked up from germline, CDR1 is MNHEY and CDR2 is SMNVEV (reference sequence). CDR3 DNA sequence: TGTGCCAGCAGAGAACCCCGACTAGCGGGGCCCTCTGCCGAGCAGTACGTC. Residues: CASREPRLAGPSAEQYV.

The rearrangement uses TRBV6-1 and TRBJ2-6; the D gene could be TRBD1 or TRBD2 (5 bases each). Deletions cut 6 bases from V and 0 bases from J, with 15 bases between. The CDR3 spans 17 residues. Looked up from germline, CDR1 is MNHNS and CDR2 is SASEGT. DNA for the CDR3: TGTGCCAGCAGCCCCGGGACGGGGCACTCTGGGGCCAACGTCCTGACTTTC. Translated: CASSPGTGHSGANVLTF.